There are many counts of the clone carrying this T cell receptor beta chain. What it binds is unknown. TCRdb re-derived calls from the 5' RACE reads in MiXCR, one entry per CDR3 protein. There are about 350,000 distinct CDR3 sequences in the sample; approximately 14% occur only once, and around a fifth lies in the top ten. Germline CDR1 and CDR2: SGHTA and FQGNSA. V was pared by 5 bases and J by 5 bases, with 19 bases between. There are 15 residues in the CDR3. The data are from a study of T-cell memory formation after mild COVID-19. For the study at large: Largely, TCR clusters stayed within a single donor.

Study-wide results and limits: Researchers report contracting CD4+ clones mostly in CM and EM, with CD8+ clones in EMRA.

The chain uses TRBV7-2 and TRBJ2-7; TRBD2 might be the D (6 bases). The sample comprised PBMCs or a T cell subset sorted from them (not recorded which). The receptor comes from a man younger than 35 who had mild COVID-19 (a few samples of this study predate the infection). Cell type and time point are not known. CDR3 amino acids: CASSPLPGGTDEQYF. DNA for the CDR3: TGTGCCAGCAGCCCTTTACCCGGCGGGACCGACGAGCAGTACTTC.